The clone carrying this T cell receptor (beta chain) was recorded a few times. Its antigen remains unknown. This sample was taken from a study of beta chain features in type 1 diabetes. Study overall: Investigators examined approximately 110,000,000 sorted cells across all samples. General study results and limits: Researchers reported that naive, central memory and Treg TCRB repertoires appeared more similar in patients than in healthy donors.

Trimming took 4 bases from V and 2 from J, leaving 11 bases between them. CDR1 is SQVTM, CDR2 ANQGSEA, per germline. The CDR3 is 13 amino acids. The authors reverse transcribed all of the isolated RNA, so sequencing captured expressed TCRB transcripts. Here immunoSEQ multiplex PCR was the method, and the copy in TCRdb shows in-frame clones only, minus some. The sample holds 350,000 or so clones; around 20% are singletons and the top ten take about 0.044%. The receptor was derived from a woman under 30 in good health. The chain uses TRBV29-1 and TRBJ1-2; possible D gene TRBD1, 5 bases. Sequencing was carried out using naive CD4+ T cells from blood. The CDR3 reads CSVVREENYGYTF. CDR3 in DNA: TGCAGCGTTGTCAGGGAGGAAAACTATGGCTACACCTTC.